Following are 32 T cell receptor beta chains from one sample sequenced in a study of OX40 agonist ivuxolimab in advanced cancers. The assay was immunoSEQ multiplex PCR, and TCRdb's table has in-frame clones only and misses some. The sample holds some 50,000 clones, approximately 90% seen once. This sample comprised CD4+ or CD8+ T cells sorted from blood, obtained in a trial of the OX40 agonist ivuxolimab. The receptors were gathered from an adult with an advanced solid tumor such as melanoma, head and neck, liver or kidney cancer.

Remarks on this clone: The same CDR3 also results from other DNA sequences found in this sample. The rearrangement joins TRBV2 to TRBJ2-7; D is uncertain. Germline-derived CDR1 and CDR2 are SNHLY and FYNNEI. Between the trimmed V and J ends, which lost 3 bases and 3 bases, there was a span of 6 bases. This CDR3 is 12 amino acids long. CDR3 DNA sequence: TGTGCCAGCAGTGATTCCAGCTACGAGCAGTACTTC. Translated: CASSDSSYEQYF.

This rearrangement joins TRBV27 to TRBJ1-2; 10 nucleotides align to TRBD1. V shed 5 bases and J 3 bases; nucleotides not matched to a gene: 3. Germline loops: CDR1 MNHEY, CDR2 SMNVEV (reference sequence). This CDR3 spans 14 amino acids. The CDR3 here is CASSPTGGDYGYTF. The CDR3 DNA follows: TGTGCCAGCAGTCCGACAGGGGGCGACTATGGCTACACCTTC.

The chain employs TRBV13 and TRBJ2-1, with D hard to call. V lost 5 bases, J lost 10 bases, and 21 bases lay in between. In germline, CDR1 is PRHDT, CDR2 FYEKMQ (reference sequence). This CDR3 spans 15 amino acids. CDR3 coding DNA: TGTGCCAGCAGCATTGGCCGTTTTGGAGCACAGGAGCAGTTCTTC. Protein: CASSIGRFGAQEQFF.

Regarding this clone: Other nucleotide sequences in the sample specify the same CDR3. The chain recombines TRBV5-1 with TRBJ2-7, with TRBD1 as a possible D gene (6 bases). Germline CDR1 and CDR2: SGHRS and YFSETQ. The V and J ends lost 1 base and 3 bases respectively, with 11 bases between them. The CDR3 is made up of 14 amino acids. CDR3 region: CASSLRDTYYEQYF. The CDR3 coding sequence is TGCGCCAGCAGCTTGAGGGACACCTACTACGAGCAGTACTTC.

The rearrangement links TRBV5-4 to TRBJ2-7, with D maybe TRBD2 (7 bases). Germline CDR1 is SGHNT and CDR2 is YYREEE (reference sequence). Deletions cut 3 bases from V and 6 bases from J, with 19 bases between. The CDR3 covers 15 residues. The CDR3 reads CASSSPAAGAVEQYF. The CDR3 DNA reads TGTGCCAGCAGCTCCCCGGCGGCGGGGGCGGTCGAGCAGTACTTC.

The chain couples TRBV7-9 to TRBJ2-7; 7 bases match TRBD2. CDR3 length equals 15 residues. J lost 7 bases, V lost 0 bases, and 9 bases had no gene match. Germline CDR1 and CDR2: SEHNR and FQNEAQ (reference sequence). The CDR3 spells CASSLAEAGVSEQYF. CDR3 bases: TGTGCCAGCAGCTTAGCGGAGGCGGGAGTAAGTGAGCAGTACTTC.

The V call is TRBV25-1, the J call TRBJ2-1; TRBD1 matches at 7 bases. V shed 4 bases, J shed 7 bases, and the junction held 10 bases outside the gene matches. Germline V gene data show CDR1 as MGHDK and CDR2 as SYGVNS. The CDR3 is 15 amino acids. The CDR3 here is CASSVGGTDFNEQFF. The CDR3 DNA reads TGTGCCAGCAGTGTTGGTGGGACAGATTTTAATGAGCAGTTCTTC.

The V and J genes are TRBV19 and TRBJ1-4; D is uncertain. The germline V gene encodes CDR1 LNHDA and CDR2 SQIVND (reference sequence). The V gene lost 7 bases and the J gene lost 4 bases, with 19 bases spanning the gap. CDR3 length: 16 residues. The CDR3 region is CASIIPFDGGNEKLFF. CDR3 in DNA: TGTGCCAGTATAATCCCCTTCGATGGTGGTAATGAAAAACTGTTTTTT. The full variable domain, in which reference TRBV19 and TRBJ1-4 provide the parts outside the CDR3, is DGGITQSPKYLFRKEGQNVTLSCEQNLNHDAMYWYRQDPGQGLRLIYYSQIVNDFQKGDIAEGYSVSREKKESFPLTVTSAQKNPTAFYLCASIIPFDGGNEKLFFGSGTQLSVL.

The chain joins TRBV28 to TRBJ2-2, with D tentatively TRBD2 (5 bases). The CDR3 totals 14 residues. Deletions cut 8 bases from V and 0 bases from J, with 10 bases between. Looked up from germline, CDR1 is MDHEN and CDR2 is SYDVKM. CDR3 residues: CASSSGSNTGELFF. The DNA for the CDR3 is TGTGCCAGCTCAAGCGGATCGAACACCGGGGAGCTGTTTTTT. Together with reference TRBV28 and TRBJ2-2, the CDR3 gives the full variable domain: DVKVTQSSRYLVKRTGEKVFLECVQDMDHENMFWYRQDPGLGLRLIYFSYDVKMKEKGDIPEGYSVSREKKERFSLILESASTNQTSMYLCASSSGSNTGELFFGEGSRLTVL.

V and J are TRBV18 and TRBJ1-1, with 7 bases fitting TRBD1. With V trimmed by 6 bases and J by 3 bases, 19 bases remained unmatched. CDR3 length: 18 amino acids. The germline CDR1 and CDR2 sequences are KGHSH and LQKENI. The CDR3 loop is CASSLIPRGREVYTEAFF. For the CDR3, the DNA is TGTGCCAGCTCCCTAATACCAAGGGGGCGCGAGGTATACACTGAAGCTTTCTTT.

CDR3 loop: CASSFSRDRQPISGNTIYF. For the CDR3, the DNA is TGTGCCAGCAGTTTTTCCAGGGACAGGCAACCCATCTCTGGAAACACCATATATTTT. The chain is built from TRBV28 and TRBJ1-3; 8 nucleotides match TRBD1. Germline CDR1 is MDHEN and CDR2 is SYDVKM. The CDR3 contains 19 residues. V lost 3 bases to trimming and J lost 0 bases; unmatched junction nucleotides: 13.

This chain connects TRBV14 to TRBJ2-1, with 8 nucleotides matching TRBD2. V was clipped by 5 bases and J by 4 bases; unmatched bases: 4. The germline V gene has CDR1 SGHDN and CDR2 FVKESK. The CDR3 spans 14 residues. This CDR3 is CASSLAGRYNEQFF. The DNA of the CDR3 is TGTGCCAGCAGCTTAGCGGGGAGATACAATGAGCAGTTCTTC. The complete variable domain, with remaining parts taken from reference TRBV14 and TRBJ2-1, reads EAGVTQFPSHSVIEKGQTVTLRCDPISGHDNLYWYRRVMGKEIKFLLHFVKESKQDESGMPNNRFLAERTGGTYSTLKVQPAELEDSGVYFCASSLAGRYNEQFFGPGTRLTVL.

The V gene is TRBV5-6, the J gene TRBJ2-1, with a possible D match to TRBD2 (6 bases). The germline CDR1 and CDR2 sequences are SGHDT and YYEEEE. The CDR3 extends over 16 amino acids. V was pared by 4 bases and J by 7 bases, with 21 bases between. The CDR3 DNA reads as TGTGCCAGCAGCCCTTGGGGGGTGGGTATGACAAATGAGCAGTTCTTC. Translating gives CASSPWGVGMTNEQFF.

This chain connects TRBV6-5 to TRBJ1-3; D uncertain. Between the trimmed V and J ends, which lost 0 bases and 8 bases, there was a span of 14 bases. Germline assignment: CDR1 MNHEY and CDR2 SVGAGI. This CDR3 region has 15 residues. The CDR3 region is CASSYSTGSLDTIYF. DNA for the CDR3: TGTGCCAGCAGTTACTCGACGGGCAGCCTGGACACCATATATTTT.

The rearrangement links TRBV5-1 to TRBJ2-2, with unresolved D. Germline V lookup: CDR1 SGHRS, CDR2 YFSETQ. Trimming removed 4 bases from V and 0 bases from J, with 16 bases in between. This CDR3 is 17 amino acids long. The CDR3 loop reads CASSVSVELANTGELFF. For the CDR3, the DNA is TGCGCCAGCAGCGTCAGCGTAGAACTGGCGAACACCGGGGAGCTGTTTTTT.

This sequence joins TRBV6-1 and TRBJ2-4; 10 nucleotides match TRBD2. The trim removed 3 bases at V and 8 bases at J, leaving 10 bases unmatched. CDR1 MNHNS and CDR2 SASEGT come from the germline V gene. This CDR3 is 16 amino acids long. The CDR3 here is CASSEASGSLWDIQYF. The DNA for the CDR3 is TGTGCCAGCAGTGAGGCTAGCGGGAGCTTATGGGACATTCAGTACTTC.

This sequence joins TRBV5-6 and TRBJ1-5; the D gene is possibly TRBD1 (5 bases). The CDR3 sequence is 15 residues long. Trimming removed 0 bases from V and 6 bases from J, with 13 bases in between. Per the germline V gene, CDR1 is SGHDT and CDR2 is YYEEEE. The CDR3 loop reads CASSLGLGGSQPQHF. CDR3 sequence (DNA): TGTGCCAGCAGCTTGGGGCTGGGGGGGAGTCAGCCCCAGCATTTT.

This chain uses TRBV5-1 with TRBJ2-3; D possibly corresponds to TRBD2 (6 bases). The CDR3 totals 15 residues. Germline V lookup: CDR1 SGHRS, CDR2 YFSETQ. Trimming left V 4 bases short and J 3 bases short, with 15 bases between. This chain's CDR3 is CASSPRTIRTDTQYF. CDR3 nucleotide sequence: TGCGCCAGCAGCCCCAGGACTATACGGACAGATACGCAGTATTTT. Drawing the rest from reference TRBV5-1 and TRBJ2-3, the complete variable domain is KAGVTQTPRYLIKTRGQQVTLSCSPISGHRSVSWYQQTPGQGLQFLFEYFSETQRNKGNFPGRFSGRQFSNSRSEMNVSTLELGDSALYLCASSPRTIRTDTQYFGPGTRLTVL.

The CDR3 loop is CASSFSGTWGETQYF. In DNA form, the CDR3 reads TGTGCCAGCAGTTTCAGCGGAACCTGGGGGGAGACCCAGTACTTC. This sequence joins TRBV27 and TRBJ2-5; D might be TRBD1 or TRBD2, each matching 5 bases. The CDR3 is made up of 15 amino acids. V lost 3 bases, J lost 5 bases, and 16 bases lay in between. CDR1 is MNHEY, CDR2 SMNVEV, per germline (reference sequence).

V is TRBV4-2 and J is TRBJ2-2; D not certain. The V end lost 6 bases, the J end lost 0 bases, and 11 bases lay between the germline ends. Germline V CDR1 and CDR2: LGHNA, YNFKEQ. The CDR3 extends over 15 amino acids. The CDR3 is CASRRPDANTGELFF. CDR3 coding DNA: TGTGCCAGCAGAAGACCGGACGCGAACACCGGGGAGCTGTTTTTT.

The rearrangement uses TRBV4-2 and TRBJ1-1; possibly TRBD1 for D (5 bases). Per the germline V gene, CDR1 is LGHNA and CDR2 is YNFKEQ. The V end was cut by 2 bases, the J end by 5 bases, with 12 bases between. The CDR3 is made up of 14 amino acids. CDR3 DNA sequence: TGTGCCAGCAGCCAAAAGGGGCTGGGGACTGAAGCTTTCTTT. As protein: CASSQKGLGTEAFF.

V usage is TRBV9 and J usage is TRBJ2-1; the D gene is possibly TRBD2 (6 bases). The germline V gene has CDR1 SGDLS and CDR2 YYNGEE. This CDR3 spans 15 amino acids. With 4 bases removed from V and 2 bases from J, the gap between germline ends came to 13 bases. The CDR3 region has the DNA TGTGCCAGCAGCCCATCCGGGACTCCCTACAATGAGCAGTTCTTC. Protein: CASSPSGTPYNEQFF.

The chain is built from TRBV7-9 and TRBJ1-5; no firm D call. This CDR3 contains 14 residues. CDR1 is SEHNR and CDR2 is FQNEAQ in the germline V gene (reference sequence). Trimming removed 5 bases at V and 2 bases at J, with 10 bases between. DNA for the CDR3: TGTGCCAGCAGCCCAGAGCCCGGCAATCAGCCCCAGCATTTT. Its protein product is CASSPEPGNQPQHF.

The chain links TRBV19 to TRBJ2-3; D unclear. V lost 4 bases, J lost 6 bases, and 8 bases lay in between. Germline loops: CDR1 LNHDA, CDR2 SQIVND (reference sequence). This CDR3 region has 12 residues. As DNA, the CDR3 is TGTGCCAGTAGTACTGCTTGGGATACGCAGTATTTT. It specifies CASSTAWDTQYF.

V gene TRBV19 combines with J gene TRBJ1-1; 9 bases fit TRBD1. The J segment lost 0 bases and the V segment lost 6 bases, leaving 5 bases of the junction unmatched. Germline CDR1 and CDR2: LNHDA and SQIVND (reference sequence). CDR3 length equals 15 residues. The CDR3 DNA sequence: TGTGCCAGTAGCTCGACAGGGGGTATGAACACTGAAGCTTTCTTT. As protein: CASSSTGGMNTEAFF. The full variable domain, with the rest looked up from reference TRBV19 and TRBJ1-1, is DGGITQSPKYLFRKEGQNVTLSCEQNLNHDAMYWYRQDPGQGLRLIYYSQIVNDFQKGDIAEGYSVSREKKESFPLTVTSAQKNPTAFYLCASSSTGGMNTEAFFGQGTRLTVV.

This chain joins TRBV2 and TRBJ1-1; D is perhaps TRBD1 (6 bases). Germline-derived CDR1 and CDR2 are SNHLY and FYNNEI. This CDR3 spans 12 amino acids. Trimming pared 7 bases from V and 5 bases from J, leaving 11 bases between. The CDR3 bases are TGTGCCAGCATAACAGGGTTGACTGAAGCTTTCTTT. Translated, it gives CASITGLTEAFF.

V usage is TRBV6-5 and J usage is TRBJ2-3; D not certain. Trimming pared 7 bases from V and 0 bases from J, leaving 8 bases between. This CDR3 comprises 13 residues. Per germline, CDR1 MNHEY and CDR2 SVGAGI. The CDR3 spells CASKSYSTDTQYF. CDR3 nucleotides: TGTGCCAGCAAGTCTTACAGCACAGATACGCAGTATTTT.

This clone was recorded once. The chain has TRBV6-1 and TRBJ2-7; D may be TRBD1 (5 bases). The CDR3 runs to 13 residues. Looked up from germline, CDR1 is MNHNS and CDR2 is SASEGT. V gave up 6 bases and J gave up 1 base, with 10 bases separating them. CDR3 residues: CASRVTASYEQYF. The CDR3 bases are TGTGCCAGCAGGGTGACAGCATCCTACGAGCAGTACTTC.

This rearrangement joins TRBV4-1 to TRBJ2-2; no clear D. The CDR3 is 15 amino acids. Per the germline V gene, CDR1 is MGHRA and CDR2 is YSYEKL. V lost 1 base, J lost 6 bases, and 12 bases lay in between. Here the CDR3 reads CASSQVERAAGELFF. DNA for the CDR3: TGCGCCAGCAGCCAAGTCGAAAGGGCGGCCGGGGAGCTGTTTTTT.

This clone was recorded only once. CDR3 sequence: CASSFYSSTNEKLFF. The CDR3 nucleotides read TGTGCCAGCAGTTTCTACAGTTCAACTAATGAAAAACTGTTTTTT. V is TRBV27 and J is TRBJ1-4; D remains ambiguous. Trimming took 3 bases from V and 0 from J, leaving 8 bases between them. CDR3 size: 15 residues. Germline V CDR1 and CDR2: MNHEY, SMNVEV (reference sequence).

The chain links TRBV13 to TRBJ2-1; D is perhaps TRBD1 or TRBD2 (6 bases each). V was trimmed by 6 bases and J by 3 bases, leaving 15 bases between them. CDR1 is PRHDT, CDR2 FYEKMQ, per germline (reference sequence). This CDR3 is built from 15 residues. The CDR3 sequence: CASSGGGKGYNEQFF. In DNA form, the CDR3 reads TGTGCCAGCAGTGGGGGCGGGAAGGGCTACAATGAGCAGTTCTTC.

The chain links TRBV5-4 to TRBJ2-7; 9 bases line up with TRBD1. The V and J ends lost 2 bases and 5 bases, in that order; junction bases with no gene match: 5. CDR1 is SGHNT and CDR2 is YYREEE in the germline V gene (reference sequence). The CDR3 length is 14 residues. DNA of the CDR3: TGTGCCAGCAGCTTCGGGACAGGGCGAAACGAGCAGTACTTC. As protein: CASSFGTGRNEQYF.